The sequence of this T cell receptor (beta chain) was determined in a study of T cell changes during pregnancy in multiple sclerosis. The CDR3 sequence is 15 residues long. Trimming removed 2 bases at V and 8 bases at J, with 15 bases between. Germline assignment: CDR1 SGHVS and CDR2 FQNEAQ. Measured with immunoSEQ multiplex PCR; TCRdb has only the in-frame clones, and not every one. The sample contains some 43,000 clones, 90% to 95% of which appear only once. The chain recombines TRBV7-8 with TRBJ2-2, with D possibly TRBD2 on 6 matching bases. The sequences come from CD8+ T cells from peripheral blood mononuclear cells, collected in the third trimester of pregnancy. The receptor's source is a female donor with multiple sclerosis, enrolled in a pregnancy study. The CDR3: CASSLSSGSVGELFF. DNA for the CDR3: TGTGCCAGCAGCTTATCTTCCGGGAGCGTTGGGGAGCTGTTTTTT.